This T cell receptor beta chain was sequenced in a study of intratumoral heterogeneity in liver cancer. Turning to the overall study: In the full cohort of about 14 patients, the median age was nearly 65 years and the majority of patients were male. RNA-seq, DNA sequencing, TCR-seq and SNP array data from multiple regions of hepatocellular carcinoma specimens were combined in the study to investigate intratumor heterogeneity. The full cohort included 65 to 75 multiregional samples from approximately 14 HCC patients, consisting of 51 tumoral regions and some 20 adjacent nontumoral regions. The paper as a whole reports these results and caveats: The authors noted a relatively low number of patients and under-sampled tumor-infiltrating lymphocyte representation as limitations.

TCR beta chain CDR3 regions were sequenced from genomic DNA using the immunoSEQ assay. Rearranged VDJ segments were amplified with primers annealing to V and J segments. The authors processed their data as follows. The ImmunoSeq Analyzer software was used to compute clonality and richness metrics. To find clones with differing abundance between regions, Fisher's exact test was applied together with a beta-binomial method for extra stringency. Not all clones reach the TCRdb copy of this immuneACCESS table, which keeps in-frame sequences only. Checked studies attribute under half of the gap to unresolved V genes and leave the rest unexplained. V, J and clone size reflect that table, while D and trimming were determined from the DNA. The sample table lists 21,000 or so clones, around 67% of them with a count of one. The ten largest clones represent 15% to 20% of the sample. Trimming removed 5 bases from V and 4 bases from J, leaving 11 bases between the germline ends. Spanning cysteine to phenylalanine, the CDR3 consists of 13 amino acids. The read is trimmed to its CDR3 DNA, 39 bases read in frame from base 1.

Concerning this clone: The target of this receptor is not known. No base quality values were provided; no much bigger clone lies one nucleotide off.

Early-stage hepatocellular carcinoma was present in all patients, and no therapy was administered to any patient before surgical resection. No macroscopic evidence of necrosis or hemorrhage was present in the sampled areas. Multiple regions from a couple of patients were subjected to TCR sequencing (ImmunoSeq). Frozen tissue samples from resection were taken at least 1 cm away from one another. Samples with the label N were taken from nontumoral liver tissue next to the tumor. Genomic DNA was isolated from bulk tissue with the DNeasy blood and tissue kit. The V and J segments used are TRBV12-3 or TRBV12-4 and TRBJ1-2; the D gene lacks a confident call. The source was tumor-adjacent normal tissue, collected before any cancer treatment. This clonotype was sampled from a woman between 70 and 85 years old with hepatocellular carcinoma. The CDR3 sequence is CASSRSEIYGYTF. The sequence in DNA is TGTGCCAGCAGTCGATCTGAGATCTATGGCTACACCTTC.